Listed here is a single T cell receptor beta chain. This record belongs to a study of cytomegalovirus exposure and HLA in healthy donors. PCR amplification relied on 60 Vbeta primers (plus 13 Jbeta primers). Assay: immunoSEQ multiplex PCR; the TCRdb copy retains only in-frame clones and omits some. Among under 200,000 clones, around 82% were seen once, and the ten largest hold approximately 2.5%. The V gene lost 6 bases and the J gene lost 6 bases, with 8 bases spanning the gap. Germline assignment: CDR1 MNHEY and CDR2 SVGAGI. The CDR3 runs 12 residues. V and J are TRBV6-5 and TRBJ2-2; D is uncertain. Sequencing was carried out using PBMCs. The TCR comes from a man aged 60 to 69 in good health and CMV-seronegative. The CDR3 DNA sequence: TGTGCCAGCAGCCCCTTATCCGGGGAGCTGTTTTTT. Amino acids: CASSPLSGELFF.